One sample yielded the 4 T cell receptor beta chains listed below, sequenced in a study of blood T cell repertoires in COVID-19. Clones were read by immunoSEQ multiplex PCR, and TCRdb kept only the in-frame ones, dropping some. The sample includes tens of thousands of clones, more than 70% of them seen just once. The sample was peripheral blood. Receptors originate from a human donor in a cohort sampled during active COVID-19.

V usage is TRBV27 and J usage is TRBJ2-7; 8 bases align to TRBD2. Losses at the gene ends were 6 bases for V and 1 base for J; bases not matched to a gene: 14. The germline gives CDR1 MNHEY, CDR2 SMNVEV (reference sequence). The length of the CDR3 is 17 residues. The CDR3 bases are TGTGCCAGCAGGACCCTCCCGGGAGGGGCTCATTCCTACGAGCAGTACTTC. It codes for CASRTLPGGAHSYEQYF.

In its sample, this clone was seen once. The V gene is TRBV19, the J gene TRBJ1-1; no reliable D call. The germline gives CDR1 LNHDA, CDR2 SQIVND (reference sequence). Trimming shortened V by 3 bases and J by 1 base, and 12 bases separated the two germline ends. CDR3 size: 15 residues. CDR3 sequence: CASSITGVENTEAFF. The CDR3, as DNA: TGTGCCAGTAGTATTACCGGGGTAGAGAACACTGAAGCTTTCTTT.

A single count supports this clone. This rearrangement joins TRBV7-6 to TRBJ2-5; TRBD2 matches at 11 bases. Looked up from germline, CDR1 is SGHVS and CDR2 is FNYEAQ. This CDR3 has 16 residues. V lost 3 bases, J lost 5 bases, and 8 bases stayed unmatched. CDR3 DNA sequence: TGTGCCAGCAGCTTGGCCTTAGCGGGGGGGCAGGAGACCCAGTACTTC. Residues: CASSLALAGGQETQYF.

V usage is TRBV11-2 and J usage is TRBJ1-2; no reliable D call. Between the trimmed V and J ends, which lost 4 bases and 0 bases, there was a span of 12 bases. The CDR3 contains 15 residues. Germline values: CDR1 SGHAT, CDR2 FQNNGV. The CDR3 is CASSSVKRSNYGYTF. CDR3 nucleotide sequence: TGTGCCAGCAGCTCCGTCAAACGGTCTAACTATGGCTACACCTTC.